Below, 27 T cell receptor beta chains from the same sample are listed, as sequenced in a study of cytomegalovirus exposure and HLA in healthy donors. PCR primers comprised 60 Vbeta and 13 Jbeta primers. TCRdb keeps only in-frame clones here, not all; method: immunoSEQ multiplex PCR. The sample has about 130,000 clones, approximately 72% seen once. The sample was PBMCs. The receptors come from a human donor in good health.

The genes are TRBV7-8 and TRBJ2-5, with TRBD1 identical over 7 bases. The closer fit of TRBJ2-7 to the DNA end suggests the J call may be wrong. This CDR3 has 14 amino acids. CDR1 and CDR2 (germline): SGHVS, FQNEAQ. The CDR3 region is CASAGTVPPYEQYF. The CDR3 DNA follows: TGTGCCAGTGCCGGGACAGTTCCACCCTACGAGCAGTACTTC.

The chain employs TRBV27 and TRBJ1-3; TRBD1 is a possible D gene (5 bases). V was pared by 5 bases and J by 0 bases, with 17 bases between. CDR1 and CDR2 from the germline V gene are MNHEY and SMNVEV (reference sequence). This CDR3 is built from 17 residues. The CDR3 DNA sequence: TGTGCCAGCAGTCCGGGCAGGGTAACCCTCTCTGGAAACACCATATATTTT. It is translated as CASSPGRVTLSGNTIYF.

The V and J genes are TRBV6-6 and TRBJ2-6; tentatively, D is TRBD2 (6 bases). This CDR3 region has 16 residues. Between the trimmed V and J ends, which lost 7 bases and 2 bases, there was a span of 15 bases. CDR1 is MNHNY, CDR2 SVGAGI, per germline (reference sequence). DNA for the CDR3: TGTGCCAGCACCCCGGGGGAAAGTCCTGGGGCCAACGTCCTGACTTTC. Translation: CASTPGESPGANVLTF.

The chain carries TRBV10-3 and TRBJ1-5; D might be TRBD1 (5 bases). CDR3 size: 14 residues. V dropped 11 bases and J dropped 3 bases, with 17 bases sitting between them. Germline-derived CDR1 and CDR2 are ENHRY and SYGVKD. The CDR3, as DNA: TGTGCCGCCGGAGGGGCGGGTCTCAATCAGCCCCAGCATTTT. This encodes CAAGGAGLNQPQHF.

The genes are TRBV25-1 and TRBJ2-7; 12 bases fit TRBD2. V was pared by 1 base and J by 6 bases, with 1 base of the junction left unmatched. Germline V gene sequence: CDR1 MGHDK, CDR2 SYGVNS. The CDR3 has 14 amino acids. CDR3 region: CASSELGLAGEQYF. The CDR3 nucleotides read TGTGCCAGCAGTGAATTGGGACTAGCGGGCGAGCAGTACTTC.

This clone has only one observation. This sequence joins TRBV6-5 and TRBJ2-5; tentative D call: TRBD1 (5 bases). The end of the DNA aligns better with TRBJ2-7, so the J call may be wrong. Germline CDR1 is MNHEY and CDR2 is SVGAGI. This CDR3 is built from 13 residues. CDR3 residues: CASSYPAGREQYF. The CDR3 coding sequence is TGTGCCAGCAGTTACCCCGCAGGGCGCGAGCAGTACTTC.

The V and J genes are TRBV21-1 and TRBJ1-1; the table gives TRBD1 as D, unverified against the DNA. TRBV21-1 is classified as a pseudogene. The CDR3 is made up of 17 amino acids. The CDR3 reads CASSPEPGQTKNTEAFF. The CDR3 region has the DNA TGTGCCAGCAGCCCCGAACCGGGACAGACTAAGAACACTGAAGCTTTCTTT.

CDR3 DNA: TGTGCTAGTGGTAGGAGGGACCTCACAGATACGCAGTATTTT. Its translation: CASGRRDLTDTQYF. The chain combines TRBV12-5 with TRBJ2-3, with D possibly being TRBD2 (6 bases). The CDR3 extends over 14 amino acids. The ends were cut back, 5 bases at V and 2 bases at J, with 11 bases in the middle. CDR1 and CDR2 (germline): LGHNT, FRNRAP.

This chain joins TRBV19 and TRBJ1-4, with 8 bases fitting TRBD1. The CDR3 consists of 13 residues. CDR1 and CDR2 (germline): LNHDA, SQIVND (reference sequence). V dropped 6 bases and J dropped 7; count of bases not matched to a gene: 4. In DNA form, the CDR3 reads TGTGCCAGTAGAAACAGGGGGATTGAAAAACTGTTTTTT. Its protein is CASRNRGIEKLFF.

This chain joins TRBV25-1 and TRBJ1-1; D is perhaps TRBD1 (6 bases). The V and J ends lost 6 bases and 1 base respectively, with 15 bases between them. The CDR3 consists of 15 residues. Germline CDR1 and CDR2: MGHDK and SYGVNS. CDR3 sequence reads: CASSPWGQQNTEAFF. CDR3 bases: TGTGCCAGCAGCCCGTGGGGGCAGCAGAACACTGAAGCTTTCTTT. The full variable domain, completed using reference TRBV25-1 and TRBJ1-1, is EADIYQTPRYLVIGTGKKITLECSQTMGHDKMYWYQQDPGMELHLIHYSYGVNSTEKGDLSSESTVSRIRTEHFPLTLESARPSHTSQYLCASSPWGQQNTEAFFGQGTRLTVV.

The rearrangement joins TRBV9 to TRBJ2-3; TRBD2 matches at 7 bases. Per germline, CDR1 SGDLS and CDR2 YYNGEE. Unmatched junction bases numbered 1, after V lost 3 bases and J lost 0 bases. This CDR3 region has 14 residues. This CDR3 reads CASSGEGSTDTQYF. The CDR3 coding sequence is TGTGCCAGCAGCGGGGAGGGTAGCACAGATACGCAGTATTTT.

The V gene is TRBV28, the J gene TRBJ2-2, with TRBD1 as a possible D gene (6 bases). V was clipped by 6 bases and J by 4 bases, with 12 bases between them. Germline V gene lookup returns CDR1 MDHEN and CDR2 SYDVKM. The CDR3 sequence is 14 residues long. This CDR3 is CASSPGQITGELFF. CDR3 bases: TGTGCCAGCAGCCCCGGACAGATCACCGGGGAGCTGTTTTTT.

The chain employs TRBV6-5 and TRBJ1-2, with 7 positions matching TRBD1. Germline loops: CDR1 MNHEY, CDR2 SVGAGI. There are 15 residues in the CDR3. The trim removed 6 bases at V and 4 bases at J, leaving 11 bases unmatched. This CDR3 is CASSSPGQGVYGYTF. DNA of the CDR3: TGTGCCAGCAGCTCCCCGGGGCAGGGGGTCTATGGCTACACCTTC.

The CDR3 sequence: CSVYENYGYTF. The CDR3 DNA is TGCAGCGTTTATGAGAACTATGGCTACACCTTC. The gene calls are TRBV29-1 and TRBJ1-2; D uncertain. Per the germline V gene, CDR1 is SQVTM and CDR2 is ANQGSEA. CDR3 length equals 11 residues. The ends were cut back, 5 bases at V and 2 bases at J, with 6 bases in the middle.

The chain employs TRBV4-2 and TRBJ1-1; tentative D call: TRBD1 (6 bases). In germline, CDR1 is LGHNA, CDR2 YNFKEQ. The CDR3 is 14 amino acids. V was pared by 3 bases and J by 0 bases, with 8 bases between. This chain's CDR3 is CASSHHRVNTEAFF. CDR3 bases: TGTGCCAGCAGCCATCACAGGGTGAACACTGAAGCTTTCTTT.

The genes are TRBV7-9 and TRBJ1-4, with 9 bases fitting TRBD1. CDR3 length equals 16 residues. Germline trimming cut 11 bases from V and 7 bases from J; bases unmatched to any gene: 17. Germline-derived CDR1 and CDR2 are SEHNR and FQNEAQ (reference sequence). The DNA for the CDR3 is TGTGCCGTCGGACAGGGGTTTTCTAAAGGTGGTGAAAAACTGTTTTTT. Its translation: CAVGQGFSKGGEKLFF.

The genes are TRBV4-2 and TRBJ2-3; D unresolved. V was shortened by 0 bases and J by 0 bases, with 10 bases between the two germline ends. The CDR3 is 16 amino acids. From germline, CDR1 is LGHNA and CDR2 YNFKEQ. Here the CDR3 DNA reads TGTGCCAGCAGCCAAGAAGACTCCCCTAGCACAGATACGCAGTATTTT. Protein: CASSQEDSPSTDTQYF.

This chain joins TRBV7-2 and TRBJ2-4; D may be TRBD2 (6 bases). Germline values: CDR1 SGHTA, CDR2 FQGNSA. The CDR3 has 17 residues. Trimming removed 5 bases from V and 3 bases from J, with 20 bases in between. The chain's CDR3 is CASSRKKMWEVKNIQYF. The CDR3 DNA is TGTGCCAGCAGCCGGAAAAAGATGTGGGAGGTCAAAAACATTCAGTACTTC. The full variable domain, completed using reference TRBV7-2 and TRBJ2-4, is GAGVSQSPSNKVTEKGKDVELRCDPISGHTALYWYRQSLGQGLEFLIYFQGNSAPDKSGLPSDRFSAERTGGSVSTLTIQRTQQEDSAVYLCASSRKKMWEVKNIQYFGAGTRLSVL.

The chain carries TRBV29-1 and TRBJ1-1; possible D gene TRBD1, 6 bases. Germline lookup yields CDR1 SQVTM and CDR2 ANQGSEA. V was pared by 8 bases and J by 4 bases, with 17 bases between. The CDR3 is 13 amino acids. This chain's CDR3 is CSTKEGGGTEAFF. The DNA for the CDR3 is TGCAGCACTAAGGAGGGGGGGGGCACTGAAGCTTTCTTT.

The chain combines TRBV5-1 with TRBJ2-2; 8 positions match TRBD1. CDR1 is SGHRS and CDR2 is YFSETQ in the germline V gene. J was trimmed by 6 bases and V by 0 bases; bases with no gene match: 4. The CDR3 sequence is 15 residues long. The chain's CDR3 is CASSLGTGKPGELFF. CDR3 in DNA: TGCGCCAGCAGCTTGGGGACAGGGAAGCCCGGGGAGCTGTTTTTT.

The chain joins TRBV27 to TRBJ1-1; D is ambiguous. This CDR3 has 17 amino acids. Germline-derived CDR1 and CDR2 are MNHEY and SMNVEV (reference sequence). With 5 bases removed from V and 3 bases from J, the gap between germline ends came to 22 bases. The CDR3 loop is CASSPPPIRTDYTEAFF. In DNA form, the CDR3 reads TGTGCCAGCAGTCCCCCTCCTATTAGAACAGATTACACTGAAGCTTTCTTT.

The chain uses TRBV19 and TRBJ2-3; TRBD2 agrees at 11 bases. Germline V gives CDR1 LNHDA, CDR2 SQIVND (reference sequence). V was pared by 9 bases and J by 9 bases, with 14 bases of the junction left unmatched. The CDR3 is 15 amino acids. CDR3 coding DNA: TGTGCCAGCACAGAACTAGCGGGGGCTTTCGGCACGCAGTATTTT. Residues: CASTELAGAFGTQYF.

The gene calls are TRBV6-5 and TRBJ1-1; D gene uncertain. The CDR3 runs 13 residues. Germline assignment: CDR1 MNHEY and CDR2 SVGAGI. Trimming pared 8 bases from V and 10 bases from J, leaving 20 bases between. Written as DNA, the CDR3 is TGTGCCAGCCGGGGTTCGGAGGATTTACGAGCTTTCTTT. It specifies CASRGSEDLRAFF.

The chain has TRBV7-9 and TRBJ2-7; D is ambiguous. Looked up from germline, CDR1 is SEHNR and CDR2 is FQNEAQ (reference sequence). The CDR3 length is 13 residues. Trimming took 5 bases from V and 4 from J, leaving 12 bases between them. The CDR3 loop is CASSRSPVYEQYF. The DNA for the CDR3 is TGTGCCAGCAGCCGAAGTCCGGTGTACGAGCAGTACTTC.

This clone appeared a few times. V and J are TRBV29-1 and TRBJ1-1; 8 bases line up with TRBD1. CDR1 and CDR2 (germline): SQVTM, ANQGSEA. Losses at the gene ends were 7 bases for V and 1 base for J; bases not matched to a gene: 5. The CDR3 extends over 13 amino acids. The CDR3 nucleotides read TGCAGCGGAGGACAGGGTACGAACACTGAAGCTTTCTTT. Translating gives CSGGQGTNTEAFF.

The rearrangement links TRBV11-2 to TRBJ2-2, with D tentatively TRBD2 (5 bases). The CDR3 sequence is 13 residues long. Trimming took off 1 base at V and 7 bases at J, with 7 bases between the two ends. CDR1 and CDR2 from the germline V gene are SGHAT and FQNNGV. CDR3 amino acids: CASSLGLFGELFF. The CDR3 coding sequence is TGTGCCAGCAGCTTAGGACTATTCGGGGAGCTGTTTTTT.

This chain connects TRBV6-6 to TRBJ1-5; no clear D gene. Germline V CDR1 and CDR2: MNHNY, SVGAGI (reference sequence). Trimming stripped 0 bases from V and 6 bases from J, with 9 bases between. The CDR3 runs to 14 residues. The CDR3 protein is CASSYSGVSQPQHF. CDR3 in DNA: TGTGCCAGCAGTTACTCCGGGGTTAGTCAGCCCCAGCATTTT.